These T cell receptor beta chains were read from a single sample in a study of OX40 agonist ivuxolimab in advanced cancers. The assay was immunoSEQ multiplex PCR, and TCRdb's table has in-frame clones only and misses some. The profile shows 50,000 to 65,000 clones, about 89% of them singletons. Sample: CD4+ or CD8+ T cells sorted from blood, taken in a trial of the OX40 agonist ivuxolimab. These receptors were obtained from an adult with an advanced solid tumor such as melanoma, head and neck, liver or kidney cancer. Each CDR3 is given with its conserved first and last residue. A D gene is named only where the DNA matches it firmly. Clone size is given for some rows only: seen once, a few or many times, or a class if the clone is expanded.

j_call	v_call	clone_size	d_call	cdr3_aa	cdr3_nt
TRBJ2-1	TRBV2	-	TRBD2	CASSEPKGGGAYNEQFF	TGTGCCAGCAGTGAACCTAAGGGCGGGGGGGCGTACAATGAGCAGTTCTTC
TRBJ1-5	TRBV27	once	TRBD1	CASSAGTGGAGINQPQHF	TGTGCCAGCAGTGCCGGGACAGGGGGCGCGGGGATCAATCAGCCCCAGCATTTT
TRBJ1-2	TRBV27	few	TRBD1	CASSSQGGSRGYTF	TGTGCCAGCAGTTCCCAGGGGGGATCTAGGGGCTACACCTTC
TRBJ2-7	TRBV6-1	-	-	CASSSEGPRLQYF	TGTGCCAGCAGTTCTGAAGGGCCCCGCCTGCAGTACTTC
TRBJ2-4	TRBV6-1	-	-	CASSEVEGWRYLVKNIQYF	TGTGCCAGCAGTGAAGTGGAGGGGTGGAGATACTTAGTCAAAAACATTCAGTACTTC
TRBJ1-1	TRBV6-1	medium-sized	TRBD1	CASRDRAREAFF	TGTGCCAGCAGGGACAGGGCGCGCGAAGCTTTCTTT
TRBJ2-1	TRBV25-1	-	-	CASSERYNEQFF	TGTGCCAGCAGTGAAAGGTACAATGAGCAGTTCTTC
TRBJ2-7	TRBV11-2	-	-	CASSQDPARALYF	TGTGCCAGCAGCCAAGATCCCGCCAGGGCACTGTACTTC
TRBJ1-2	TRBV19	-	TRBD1	CASSALTGDGNGYTF	TGTGCCAGTAGTGCTCTTACAGGGGATGGGAATGGCTACACCTTC
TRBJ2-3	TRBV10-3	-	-	CAISVGQLADTQYF	TGTGCCATCAGTGTAGGCCAGCTCGCAGATACGCAGTATTTT
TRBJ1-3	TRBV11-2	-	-	CASSPGGAGNTIYF	TGTGCCAGCAGCCCGGGAGGGGCTGGAAACACCATATATTTT
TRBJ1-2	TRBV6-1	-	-	CASSDFGRAAYGYTF	TGTGCCAGCAGTGATTTCGGCAGGGCTGCCTATGGCTACACCTTC
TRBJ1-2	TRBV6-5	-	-	CASRGAGANYGYTF	TGTGCCAGCAGAGGGGCCGGAGCTAACTATGGCTACACCTTC
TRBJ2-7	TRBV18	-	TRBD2	CASSPQAASGSYEQYF	TGTGCCAGCTCACCACAAGCAGCTAGCGGCTCCTACGAGCAGTACTTC
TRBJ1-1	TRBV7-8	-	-	CASSLLTNMNTEAFF	TGTGCCAGCAGCTTACTGACGAACATGAACACTGAAGCTTTCTTT
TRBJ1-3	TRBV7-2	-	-	CASSSSNSGNTIYF	TGTGCCAGCAGCTCTTCCAACTCTGGAAACACCATATATTTT
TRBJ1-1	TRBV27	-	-	CASRQVYGTEAFF	TGTGCCAGCCGGCAGGTCTATGGAACTGAAGCTTTCTTT
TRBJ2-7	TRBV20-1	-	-	CSVTDSYEQYF	TGCAGTGTCACGGATTCCTACGAGCAGTACTTC
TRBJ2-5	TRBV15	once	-	CATSRDGREGETQYF	TGTGCCACCAGCAGAGACGGCAGGGAAGGAGAGACCCAGTACTTC
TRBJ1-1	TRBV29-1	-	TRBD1	CSVARGPADTEAFF	TGCAGCGTTGCGAGGGGGCCGGCGGACACTGAAGCTTTCTTT
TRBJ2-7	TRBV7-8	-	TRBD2	CASSSGGAYEQYF	TGTGCCAGCAGTAGCGGGGGGGCCTACGAGCAGTACTTC
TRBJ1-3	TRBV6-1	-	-	CASSEKGGNTIYF	TGTGCCAGCAGTGAAAAGGGGGGAAACACCATATATTTT
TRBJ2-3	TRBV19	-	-	CASSMLGTDTQYF	TGTGCCAGTAGTATGTTGGGCACAGATACGCAGTATTTT
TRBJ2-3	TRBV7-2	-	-	CASSLGGAGADTQYF	TGTGCCAGCAGCTTAGGGGGGGCCGGGGCAGATACGCAGTATTTT
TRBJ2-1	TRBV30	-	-	CAWSATDPGEKFF	TGTGCCTGGAGCGCTACGGACCCCGGCGAAAAGTTCTTC
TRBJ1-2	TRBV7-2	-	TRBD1	CASSLRDRGNYGYTF	TGTGCCAGCAGCTTGCGGGACAGGGGAAACTATGGCTACACCTTC
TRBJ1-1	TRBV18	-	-	CASSPGPRNTEAFF	TGTGCCAGCTCCCCGGGACCCAGGAACACTGAAGCTTTCTTT
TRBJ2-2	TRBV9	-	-	CASSVEIGTVGELFF	TGTGCCAGCAGCGTAGAGATTGGGACGGTCGGGGAGCTGTTTTTT
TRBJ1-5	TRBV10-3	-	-	CAISDGMQENQPQHF	TGTGCCATCAGTGATGGTATGCAGGAGAATCAGCCCCAGCATTTT
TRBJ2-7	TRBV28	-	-	CASSSSRGSLHYEQYF	-
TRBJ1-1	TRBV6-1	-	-	CASTSGVVNTEAFF	TGTGCCAGCACATCCGGGGTAGTGAACACTGAAGCTTTCTTT
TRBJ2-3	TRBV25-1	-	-	CASSESDAWDTQYF	TGTGCCAGCAGTGAATCGGACGCTTGGGATACGCAGTATTTT
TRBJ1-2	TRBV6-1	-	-	CASSRTYPPYGYTF	TGTGCCAGCAGTCGGACATATCCCCCCTATGGCTACACCTTC
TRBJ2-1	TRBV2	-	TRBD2	CASVTDLAGGNEQFF	TGTGCCAGCGTGACAGATCTAGCGGGAGGCAATGAGCAGTTCTTC